This T cell receptor beta chain is drawn from a study of blood T cell repertoires in COVID-19 (dated by TCRdb to 2019 to 2021). A note on the overall study: The collaborator samples originated in the United States, Italy and Spain and spanned the acute and convalescent phases of COVID-19. The dataset comprised deeply sampled blood TCRbeta repertoires from subjects exposed to, actively infected with, or recovered from COVID-19. The prospective study material was composed of cDNA or gDNA derived from T cells, B-cell-depleted T cells, or PBMCs. The repertoires were released in a freely available public database meant as a resource for research on the immune response to SARS-CoV-2. Samples were obtained from the ongoing ImmuneRACE study (first 160 participants) and from 1,254 subjects provided by 6 global collaborators. HLA class I and class II types, where available, came from metadata supplied by the sample provider rather than from assay-based typing. A de-identified subject ID, COVID-19 status, age in years and sex were almost always included in the sample metadata. Broad study findings and their caveats: How much clinical and demographic metadata was included differed by source and by participant, and the metadata was provided uncurated.

The immunoSEQ Assay, a bias-controlled multiplex PCR, was used to amplify TCRbeta CDR3 regions from genomic DNA. As for how the authors treated the data: Within the assay, amplification of reference gene primers was used to estimate how many nucleated cells each sample contained. Sequence reads were collapsed and filtered to measure the absolute abundance of every unique TCRbeta CDR3 rearrangement. Productive Simpson clonality was computed per sample as the square root of Simpson's diversity index over productive rearrangements. In its TCRdb copy, this immuneACCESS table keeps in-frame sequences only and misses some clones. Where compared with another copy, unresolved V genes explain less than half of these, and the others have no known cause. The V and J calls and clone size are taken from that table; D and trimming were inferred from the DNA. The sample has about 44,000 clones on record, 88% of them singletons. The biggest ten clones account for about 1.2% of the sample.

The collaborating institutions used their own protocols to collect whole blood in K2EDTA tubes. For TCRbeta analysis, collaborators shipped samples in one of three forms: frozen whole blood, isolated PBMCs, or DNA extracted from either of those sample types. As concerns this clone: The clone's antigen remains unknown. No much larger clone is present one base from it, and per-base qualities are unavailable.

The CDR3 numbers 17 residues from cysteine through phenylalanine. Only the CDR3 portion is preserved as DNA: 51 bases, with reading frame beginning at the first base. V is shortened by 7 bases, J by 4 bases, and the region joining them spans 23 bases. CDR1 is given as MNHEY and CDR2 as SMNVEV, both from the germline V gene (reference sequence). The V gene is TRBV27 and the J gene is TRBJ2-1; the D gene is perhaps TRBD2, from 7 matching bases. Material for sequencing was peripheral blood. The sequence was obtained from a woman aged 40 to 49 with acute or convalescent COVID-19. This receptor has the CDR3 CASNELPPGGRYNEQFF. The sequence in DNA is TGTGCCAGCAATGAACTTCCCCCGGGGGGCCGATACAATGAGCAGTTCTTC.